The 5 T cell receptor beta chains below come from one sample, sequenced in a study of T cell repertoires in cytomegalovirus infection. Their antigens are not known. TCRdb fed the reads into MiXCR, producing one record per CDR3 protein. The table includes about 180,000 distinct CDR3 sequences, about 20% detected once. The specimen was CD8+ T cells from cultured PBMCs, collected from culture after CMV antigen stimulation. The receptors were gathered from a human donor in good health (CMV status not recorded). Some clones in this sample may be carry-over from other donors' samples.

The chain joins TRBV12-3 or TRBV12-4 to TRBJ1-6; 7 nucleotides align to TRBD1. With 5 bases clipped from V and 5 bases from J, the junction kept 12 bases outside the gene matches. The CDR3 totals 17 residues. This CDR3 reads CASSLNLATGNNSPLHF. CDR3 nucleotide sequence: TGTGCCAGCAGTCTTAACCTTGCGACAGGGAATAATTCACCCCTCCACTTT.

This clonotype has ten or more counts. The rearrangement uses TRBV12-3 or TRBV12-4 and TRBJ1-2, with unresolved D. The CDR3 sequence is 10 residues long. Trimming removed 7 bases from V and 5 bases from J, with 5 bases in between. The DNA for the CDR3 is TGTGCCAGCAAGGGATATGGCTACACCTTC. This codes for CASKGYGYTF.

The genes are TRBV7-8 and TRBJ1-6; D gene uncertain. Germline CDR1 SGHVS, CDR2 FQNEAQ. The CDR3 is made up of 18 amino acids. The V end lost 2 bases, the J end lost 6 bases, and 20 bases lay between the germline ends. CDR3 nucleotide sequence: TGTGCCAGCAGCTTATTCTTGCTGCAGCGGGCCACTAATTCACCCCTCCACTTT. It yields the protein CASSLFLLQRATNSPLHF.

In this sample, this clonotype turned up a few times. This rearrangement joins TRBV27 to TRBJ2-7, with D possibly being TRBD1 (5 bases). Per the germline V gene, CDR1 is MNHEY and CDR2 is SMNVEV (reference sequence). There are 12 residues in the CDR3. The V end was cut by 8 bases, the J end by 2 bases, with 10 bases between. For the CDR3, the DNA is TGTGCCAGCGGGGCCGTCGCCTACGAGCAGTACTTC. It specifies CASGAVAYEQYF.

The gene calls are TRBV11-2 and TRBJ1-2; 7 bases fit TRBD1. J gave up 6 bases and V 1 base, and 8 bases lay outside the gene matches. There are 15 residues in the CDR3. From germline, CDR1 is SGHAT and CDR2 FQNNGV. The CDR3 bases are TGTGCCAGCAGCTTAGCCTCACAGGGGAGGGATGGCTACACCTTC. Translating gives CASSLASQGRDGYTF. Full variable domain (remainder filled in from reference TRBV11-2 and TRBJ1-2): EAGVAQSPRYKIIEKRQSVAFWCNPISGHATLYWYQQILGQGPKLLIQFQNNGVVDDSQLPKDRFSAERLKGVDSTLKIQPAKLEDSAVYLCASSLASQGRDGYTFGSGTRLTVV.